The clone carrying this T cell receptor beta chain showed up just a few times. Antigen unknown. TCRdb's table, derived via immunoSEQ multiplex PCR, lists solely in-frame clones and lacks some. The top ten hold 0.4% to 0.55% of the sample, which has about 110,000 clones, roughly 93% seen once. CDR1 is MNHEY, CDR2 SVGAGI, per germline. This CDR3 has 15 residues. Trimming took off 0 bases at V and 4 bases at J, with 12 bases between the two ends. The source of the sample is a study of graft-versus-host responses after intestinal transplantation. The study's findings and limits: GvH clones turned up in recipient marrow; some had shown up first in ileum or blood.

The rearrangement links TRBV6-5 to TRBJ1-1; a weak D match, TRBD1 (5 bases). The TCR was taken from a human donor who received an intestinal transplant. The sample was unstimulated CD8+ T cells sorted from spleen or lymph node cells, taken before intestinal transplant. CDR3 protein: CASSYSRGGATEAFF. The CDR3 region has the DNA TGTGCCAGCAGTTACTCGAGAGGAGGGGCCACTGAAGCTTTCTTT.